Shown below are 26 T cell receptor beta chains from a single sample sequenced in a study of CD4+ T cells in melanoma. Clones were sequenced by immunoSEQ multiplex PCR, and TCRdb holds only the in-frame ones, with some missing. The repertoire includes about 10,000 clones, about 70% of them detected once, and approximately 9.9% sits in the top ten. Sequencing was carried out using cells from a culture (not recorded whether cultured in vitro). All receptors derive from a human donor with melanoma.

The chain carries TRBV10-1 and TRBJ2-7, with a tentative D call TRBD1 (5 bases). Germline lookup yields CDR1 WNHNN and CDR2 SYGVQD (reference sequence). V was cut by 5 bases and J by 2 bases, with 13 bases left in between. The CDR3 runs to 14 residues. CDR3 protein: CASSPDRRPYEQYF. The CDR3 DNA is TGCGCCAGCAGTCCTGACAGAAGACCCTACGAGCAGTACTTC.

The J gene is TRBJ2-1, the V gene TRBV10-1; 8 nucleotides line up with TRBD1. CDR3 size: 15 residues. V lost 5 bases and J lost 6; bases outside the gene matches: 9. The V gene's germline CDR1 is WNHNN and CDR2 SYGVQD (reference sequence). CDR3 residues: CASSLRGLYRNEQFF. As DNA, the CDR3 is TGCGCCAGCAGTCTCAGGGGGCTTTATCGCAATGAGCAGTTCTTC.

In its sample, this clone was seen once. The chain employs TRBV2 and TRBJ1-2; 9 bases align to TRBD1. The germline V gene encodes CDR1 SNHLY and CDR2 FYNNEI. With 5 bases clipped from V and 7 bases from J, the junction kept 11 bases outside the gene matches. This CDR3 has 15 residues. The CDR3 DNA is TGTGCCAGCAGTACTACGACAGGGGGGAGGGGTGGCTACACCTTC. As protein: CASSTTTGGRGGYTF.

J is TRBJ2-5 and V is TRBV7-2; TRBD2 aligns across 13 bases. Germline values: CDR1 SGHTA, CDR2 FQGNSA. Trimming at V came to 1 base and at J to 2 bases, leaving 1 base not matched to a gene. The CDR3 runs 16 residues. CDR3 nucleotides: TGTGCCAGCAGCTTAGGACTAGCGGGGGGACAAGAGACCCAGTACTTC. Translation gives CASSLGLAGGQETQYF.

This clone was detected only once. The gene calls are TRBV6-6 and TRBJ1-2; TRBD1 aligns across 9 bases. The CDR3 length is 15 residues. The trim removed 5 bases at V and 5 bases at J, leaving 9 bases unmatched. Germline V lookup: CDR1 MNHNY, CDR2 SVGAGI (reference sequence). The CDR3 loop reads CASSQTPGQGYGYTF. The CDR3 nucleotides are TGTGCCAGCAGTCAAACCCCAGGACAGGGGTATGGCTACACCTTC.

This chain links TRBV5-1 with TRBJ2-5; 7 bases agree with TRBD1. V was clipped by 3 bases and J by 2 bases; unmatched bases: 4. The CDR3 loop spans 14 amino acids. Germline V lookup: CDR1 SGHRS, CDR2 YFSETQ. CDR3 amino acids: CASSSTGLQETQYF. Here the CDR3 DNA reads TGCGCCAGCAGCTCGACAGGGCTACAAGAGACCCAGTACTTC.

Only a few counts were recorded for this clone. The chain employs TRBV14 and TRBJ2-2; D is ambiguous. V dropped 0 bases and J dropped 8 bases, with 10 bases sitting between them. Germline CDR1 SGHDN, CDR2 FVKESK. This CDR3 is 14 amino acids long. The CDR3 region is CASSQDGRTGELFF. The DNA of the CDR3 is TGTGCCAGCAGCCAAGACGGTCGTACGGGGGAGCTGTTTTTT. Supplemented by reference TRBV14 and TRBJ2-2, the full variable domain reads EAGVTQFPSHSVIEKGQTVTLRCDPISGHDNLYWYRRVMGKEIKFLLHFVKESKQDESGMPNNRFLAERTGGTYSTLKVQPAELEDSGVYFCASSQDGRTGELFFGEGSRLTVL.

The chain links TRBV6-1 to TRBJ1-1; TRBD1 matches at 9 bases. Trimming took 4 bases from V and 4 from J; bases not matched to a gene: 10. The CDR3 contains 16 residues. Germline V gene sequence: CDR1 MNHNS, CDR2 SASEGT. DNA for the CDR3: TGTGCCAGCAGTGCACAGGGGGCGAGTGGAGGCACTGAAGCTTTCTTT. Its protein is CASSAQGASGGTEAFF.

This clone was recorded a few times. The gene calls are TRBV7-6 and TRBJ2-6; D unclear. CDR3 length: 15 amino acids. Germline CDR1 and CDR2: SGHVS and FNYEAQ. Trimming shortened V by 1 base and J by 0 bases, and 4 bases separated the two germline ends. DNA for the CDR3: TGTGCCAGCAGCTTAGTTGGCTCTGGGGCCAACGTCCTGACTTTC. It yields the protein CASSLVGSGANVLTF. Variable domain in full (rest from reference TRBV7-6 and TRBJ2-6): GAGVSQSPRYKVTKRGQDVALRCDPISGHVSLYWYRQALGQGPEFLTYFNYEAQQDKSGLPNDRFSAERPEGSISTLTIQRTEQRDSAMYRCASSLVGSGANVLTFGAGSRLTVL.

This sequence joins TRBV5-4 and TRBJ1-2; 10 bases fit TRBD1. The CDR3 is 15 amino acids. J lost 1 base, V lost 4 bases, and 4 bases had no gene match. From germline, CDR1 is SGHNT and CDR2 YYREEE (reference sequence). CDR3 nucleotides: TGTGCCAGCAGCGCAAGGACAGGGGGTAACTATGGCTACACCTTC. The encoded protein is CASSARTGGNYGYTF.

This clone has more than one count but fewer than ten. The chain recombines TRBV11-2 with TRBJ1-1; no clear D gene. Germline-derived CDR1 and CDR2 are SGHAT and FQNNGV. The CDR3 runs 14 residues. V was trimmed by 2 bases and J by 4 bases, leaving 11 bases between them. The CDR3: CASSLRGGSTEAFF. The CDR3 DNA reads TGTGCCAGCAGCTTACGGGGAGGGAGCACTGAAGCTTTCTTT.

The rearrangement links TRBV7-8 to TRBJ2-3; TRBD1 might be the D (6 bases). Germline V gene data show CDR1 as SGHVS and CDR2 as FQNEAQ. V lost 4 bases and J lost 7, with 12 bases in between. This CDR3 contains 13 residues. CDR3 sequence reads: CASSYQGTNTQYF. DNA for the CDR3: TGTGCCAGCAGCTACCAGGGGACGAATACGCAGTATTTT.

This chain connects TRBV5-4 to TRBJ1-2; perhaps TRBD1 as D (5 bases). CDR1 and CDR2 from the germline V gene are SGHNT and YYREEE (reference sequence). The CDR3 spans 18 residues. The V and J ends lost 4 bases and 6 bases respectively, with 28 bases between them. The CDR3 region has the DNA TGTGCCAGCAGCACACCGGGGGAGGGGTTCGTCGGGCGCGATGGCTACACCTTC. It yields the protein CASSTPGEGFVGRDGYTF.

This clone qualifies as medium-sized. The chain carries TRBV7-6 and TRBJ2-7; 8 bases fit TRBD2. V trimming: 1 base; J trimming: 5 bases; junction bases outside the gene matches: 7. The germline V gene has CDR1 SGHVS and CDR2 FNYEAQ. CDR3 length: 15 amino acids. In DNA, the CDR3 is TGTGCCAGCAGCTTAGAGGCGGGGGGCGGGAACGAGCAGTACTTC. Translation gives CASSLEAGGGNEQYF.

This chain joins TRBV11-3 and TRBJ2-2, with D uncertain. The V end lost 0 bases, the J end lost 0 bases, and 5 bases lay between the germline ends. Germline V CDR1 and CDR2: SGHNT, YENEEA. The CDR3 is made up of 15 amino acids. The CDR3 nucleotides read TGTGCCAGCAGCTTAGACTTCCCGAACACCGGGGAGCTGTTTTTT. Amino acids: CASSLDFPNTGELFF.

This chain links TRBV15 with TRBJ2-3, with 9 bases lining up with TRBD1. V shed 4 bases and J 4 bases; nucleotides not matched to a gene: 9. Germline lookup yields CDR1 LNHNV and CDR2 YYDKDF (reference sequence). The CDR3 totals 16 residues. CDR3: CATSKPGQGLADTQYF. DNA for the CDR3: TGTGCCACCAGCAAACCGGGACAGGGTTTGGCAGATACGCAGTATTTT.

The chain uses TRBV5-5 and TRBJ1-1; no definite D call. Germline values: CDR1 SGHKS, CDR2 YYEKEE (reference sequence). CDR3 size: 12 residues. V was cut by 0 bases and J by 4 bases, with 4 bases left in between. CDR3 DNA: TGTGCCAGCAGCTTGGGGGTCACTGAAGCTTTCTTT. Its protein product is CASSLGVTEAFF.

The chain employs TRBV19 and TRBJ2-7; 9 bases fit TRBD2. Germline CDR1 is LNHDA and CDR2 is SQIVND (reference sequence). The CDR3 consists of 14 residues. With 3 bases clipped from V and 5 bases from J, the junction kept 5 bases outside the gene matches. This chain's CDR3 is CASSIKAGGNEQYF. CDR3 DNA: TGTGCCAGTAGTATTAAAGCGGGGGGCAACGAGCAGTACTTC.

This clone was observed once. The V and J genes are TRBV6-1 and TRBJ1-4, with 9 bases fitting TRBD1. In germline, CDR1 is MNHNS, CDR2 SASEGT. V lost 4 bases and J lost 5; bases outside the gene matches: 5. There are 15 residues in the CDR3. In nucleotides, the CDR3 is TGTGCCAGCAGTGGGCGACAGGGGGTAAATGAAAAACTGTTTTTT. It codes for CASSGRQGVNEKLFF.

This clone has only one observation. The chain joins TRBV15 to TRBJ2-3, with TRBD2 matching 9 bases. Losses at the gene ends were 4 bases for V and 6 bases for J; bases not matched to a gene: 8. The germline CDR1 and CDR2 sequences are LNHNV and YYDKDF (reference sequence). CDR3 length equals 15 residues. The CDR3 DNA reads TGTGCCACCAGCATCGGTTTTAGCGGGGGTGATACGCAGTATTTT. It is translated as CATSIGFSGGDTQYF. Filled out from reference TRBV15 and TRBJ2-3, the complete variable domain reads DAMVIQNPRYQVTQFGKPVTLSCSQTLNHNVMYWYQQKSSQAPKLLFHYYDKDFNNEADTPDNFQSRRPNTSFCFLDIRSPGLGDTAMYLCATSIGFSGGDTQYFGPGTRLTVL.

The chain uses TRBV19 and TRBJ1-1; a weak D match, TRBD1 (5 bases). Trimming took off 6 bases at V and 4 bases at J, with 21 bases between the two ends. Germline V gene data show CDR1 as LNHDA and CDR2 as SQIVND (reference sequence). CDR3 length: 16 amino acids. CDR3 sequence: CASRTGLSRDGTEAFF. The CDR3 DNA reads TGTGCCAGTAGGACGGGACTTTCGAGGGATGGCACTGAAGCTTTCTTT.

The chain recombines TRBV7-4 with TRBJ1-2; D gene unclear. V dropped 3 bases and J dropped 0 bases, with 5 bases sitting between them. The germline gives CDR1 SGHVT, CDR2 SQSDAQ. CDR3 length equals 13 residues. The CDR3 reads CASSFLANYGYTF. The CDR3 DNA is TGTGCCAGCAGCTTTTTGGCTAACTATGGCTACACCTTC.

The CDR3 coding sequence is TGTGCCAGCAGCCCCTATGGGACAGGGGATGAAAAACTGTTTTTT. Translated, it gives CASSPYGTGDEKLFF. The gene calls are TRBV7-2 and TRBJ1-4; TRBD1 matches 10 bases. This CDR3 is built from 15 residues. Trimming cost V 5 bases and J 6 bases; bases outside gene matches: 6. Germline V lookup: CDR1 SGHTA, CDR2 FQGNSA. Full variable domain (rest looked up from reference TRBV7-2 and TRBJ1-4): GAGVSQSPSNKVTEKGKDVELRCDPISGHTALYWYRQSLGQGLEFLIYFQGNSAPDKSGLPSDRFSAERTGGSVSTLTIQRTQQEDSAVYLCASSPYGTGDEKLFFGSGTQLSVL.

The V call is TRBV5-3, the J call TRBJ2-2; perhaps TRBD2 as D (7 bases). TRBV5-3 belongs to the ORF category, with a function that is uncertain. The CDR3 extends over 16 amino acids. Trimming shortened V by 6 bases and J by 7 bases, and 22 bases separated the two germline ends. CDR3 protein: CARMSSVRGGSGELFF. In DNA form, the CDR3 reads TGTGCCAGAATGTCCTCGGTTAGGGGGGGCAGCGGGGAGCTGTTTTTT.

The J gene is TRBJ1-6, the V gene TRBV10-3; TRBD1 aligns across 8 bases. V dropped 10 bases and J dropped 15; count of bases not matched to a gene: 14. CDR1 and CDR2 (germline): ENHRY, SYGVKD. This CDR3 has 13 residues. The CDR3 region has the DNA TGTGCCACGCTACAGGGGGATAGGATGGTCCTCCACTTT. Its protein is CATLQGDRMVLHF.

This chain joins TRBV7-9 and TRBJ1-1; D not resolved. The CDR3 runs 14 residues. The germline V and J ends were trimmed by 1 base and 0 bases, with 6 bases remaining between them. Germline CDR1 is SEHNR and CDR2 is FQNEAQ (reference sequence). The chain's CDR3 is CASSLGTLNTEAFF. As DNA, the CDR3 is TGTGCCAGCAGCTTAGGGACTCTGAACACTGAAGCTTTCTTT.